Below are 32 T cell receptor beta chains sequenced from a single sample in a study of blood T cell repertoires in COVID-19. The repertoire was sequenced with immunoSEQ multiplex PCR; TCRdb's copy has only in-frame clones and lacks some. The profile covers some 150,000 clones, with approximately 85% appearing a single time and 0.6% to 0.7% taken by the ten largest. Source material: peripheral blood. Source of these receptors: a man aged 55 to 69 with COVID-19, enrolled during active disease.

This chain joins TRBV2 and TRBJ1-5, with TRBD1 identical over 7 bases. The CDR3 sequence is 15 residues long. J lost 2 bases, V lost 1 base, and 2 bases had no gene match. Germline CDR1 and CDR2: SNHLY and FYNNEI. The CDR3 DNA follows: TGTGCCAGCAGTGAAGACGACAGGGGCAATCAGCCCCAGCATTTT. Translation: CASSEDDRGNQPQHF.

The CDR3 bases are TGTGCCAGCAGCGTTACAGGGGGCGAGACTTTTCGCTATGGCTACACCTTC. Its translation is CASSVTGGETFRYGYTF. This chain connects TRBV5-6 to TRBJ1-2; 9 nucleotides agree with TRBD1. The CDR3 has 17 amino acids. V lost 4 bases and J lost 4; bases outside the gene matches: 14. Germline V gene lookup returns CDR1 SGHDT and CDR2 YYEEEE.

The J gene is TRBJ2-5, the V gene TRBV4-3; D gene uncertain. Germline CDR1 and CDR2: LGHNA and YSLEER. CDR3 length: 14 amino acids. The V and J ends lost 1 base and 4 bases respectively, with 10 bases between them. The CDR3 protein is CASSQAASRETQYF. As DNA, the CDR3 is TGCGCCAGCAGCCAAGCGGCTAGTAGAGAGACCCAGTACTTC.

This chain connects TRBV19 to TRBJ1-5; 8 nucleotides align to TRBD1. After removal of 6 bases from V and 6 bases from J, the junction contained 4 bases not matched to a gene. Germline-derived CDR1 and CDR2 are LNHDA and SQIVND (reference sequence). This CDR3 spans 13 amino acids. CDR3 amino acids: CASRGQVVQPQHF. DNA of the CDR3: TGTGCCAGTAGGGGACAGGTTGTTCAGCCCCAGCATTTT.

This chain uses TRBV7-9 with TRBJ2-1, with 8 bases matching TRBD1. Trimming at V came to 5 bases and at J to 0 bases, leaving 6 bases not matched to a gene. The CDR3 has 16 residues. Germline assignment: CDR1 SEHNR and CDR2 FQNEAQ (reference sequence). The CDR3 nucleotides are TGTGCCAGCAGCCCGCGGACAGGGAGCTCCTACAATGAGCAGTTCTTC. It translates to CASSPRTGSSYNEQFF.

The chain combines TRBV27 with TRBJ2-7, with 7 bases that match TRBD1. CDR1 is MNHEY and CDR2 is SMNVEV in the germline V gene (reference sequence). The CDR3 covers 16 residues. J was trimmed by 0 bases and V by 5 bases; bases with no gene match: 10. The CDR3 reads CASSPDAGTVSYEQYF. The CDR3 DNA follows: TGTGCCAGCAGTCCGGACGCCGGGACAGTCTCCTACGAGCAGTACTTC.

The rearrangement joins TRBV19 to TRBJ2-3; 7 bases map to TRBD2. Germline V lookup: CDR1 LNHDA, CDR2 SQIVND (reference sequence). Trimming cost V 7 bases and J 1 base; bases outside gene matches: 8. This CDR3 is 15 amino acids long. This CDR3 reads CASTARGGGTDTQYF. The CDR3 coding sequence is TGTGCCAGTACCGCCCGCGGGGGTGGCACAGATACGCAGTATTTT. The full variable domain, completed using reference TRBV19 and TRBJ2-3, is DGGITQSPKYLFRKEGQNVTLSCEQNLNHDAMYWYRQDPGQGLRLIYYSQIVNDFQKGDIAEGYSVSREKKESFPLTVTSAQKNPTAFYLCASTARGGGTDTQYFGPGTRLTVL.

CDR3 amino acids: CASSQDRGHAGNTIYF. In DNA, the CDR3 is TGTGCCAGCAGCCAAGATAGAGGGCACGCTGGAAACACCATATATTTT. This sequence joins TRBV3-1 (or the pseudogene TRBV3-2) and TRBJ1-3; no definite D call. V was pared by 0 bases and J by 2 bases, with 11 bases between. The CDR3 runs 16 residues. CDR1 and CDR2 from the germline V gene are LGHDT and YNNKEL (reference sequence).

The J gene is TRBJ2-3, the V gene TRBV30; 8 bases agree with TRBD1. This CDR3 has 15 residues. Trimming took 3 bases from V and 2 from J; bases not matched to a gene: 7. Per germline, CDR1 GTSNPN and CDR2 SVGIG (reference sequence). CDR3 residues: CAWREQGGYTDTQYF. CDR3 coding DNA: TGTGCCTGGAGAGAACAGGGGGGCTACACAGATACGCAGTATTTT. The full variable domain, completed using reference TRBV30 and TRBJ2-3, is SQTIHQWPATLVQPVGSPLSLECTVEGTSNPNLYWYRQAAGRGLQLLFYSVGIGQISSEVPQNLSASRPQDRQFILSSKKLLLSDSGFYLCAWREQGGYTDTQYFGPGTRLTVL.

The chain carries TRBV7-9 and TRBJ1-4; 7 positions agree with TRBD1. The CDR3 loop spans 14 amino acids. Germline values: CDR1 SEHNR, CDR2 FQNEAQ (reference sequence). J was trimmed by 8 bases and V by 5 bases; bases with no gene match: 8. CDR3 region: CASSLQGEREKLFF. DNA of the CDR3: TGTGCCAGCAGCCTCCAGGGGGAGCGGGAAAAACTGTTTTTT.

V gene TRBV18 combines with J gene TRBJ1-3; D remains ambiguous. Germline V CDR1 and CDR2: KGHSH, LQKENI. The V end lost 1 base, the J end lost 1 base, and 11 bases lay between the germline ends. There are 16 residues in the CDR3. CDR3 DNA: TGTGCCAGCTCACCACTACTAGGGAAATCTGGAAACACCATATATTTT. This gives the protein CASSPLLGKSGNTIYF.

The chain couples TRBV6-7 to TRBJ1-1, with unresolved D. TRBV6-7 falls under the ORF class, with uncertain function. The CDR3 is 14 amino acids. V shed 11 bases and J shed 0 bases, with 16 bases lying between them. The chain's CDR3 is CAGSFGVMNTEAFF. CDR3 DNA: TGTGCCGGGAGCTTTGGGGTAATGAACACTGAAGCTTTCTTT.

The chain is built from TRBV19 and TRBJ2-3; the match to TRBD2 covers 8 bases. CDR1 LNHDA and CDR2 SQIVND come from the germline V gene (reference sequence). J was trimmed by 5 bases and V by 6 bases; bases with no gene match: 1. There are 12 residues in the CDR3. The CDR3 sequence: CASRTSGDTQYF. CDR3 DNA sequence: TGTGCCAGTAGAACTAGCGGAGATACGCAGTATTTT.

The sample holds many counts of this clone. V gene TRBV24-1 combines with J gene TRBJ2-5; the match to TRBD2 covers 16 bases. Looked up from germline, CDR1 is KGHDR and CDR2 is SFDVKD. CDR3 length equals 17 residues. The trim removed 3 bases at V and 5 bases at J, leaving 5 bases unmatched. In DNA, the CDR3 is TGTGCCACCAGTGATGGGACTAGCGGGAGGGCCGGGGAGACCCAGTACTTC. It codes for CATSDGTSGRAGETQYF.

This sequence joins TRBV19 and TRBJ1-5; 8 positions agree with TRBD1. Per germline, CDR1 LNHDA and CDR2 SQIVND (reference sequence). J gave up 0 bases and V 5 bases, and 12 bases lay outside the gene matches. This CDR3 contains 18 residues. CDR3 region: CASSGPGQVLYSNQPQHF. CDR3 sequence (DNA): TGTGCCAGTAGTGGACCGGGACAGGTTCTTTATAGCAATCAGCCCCAGCATTTT.

V and J are TRBV4-3 and TRBJ2-1; D is ambiguous. Germline V lookup: CDR1 LGHNA, CDR2 YSLEER. V dropped 5 bases and J dropped 6 bases, with 11 bases sitting between them. This CDR3 has 13 residues. The CDR3 loop is CASSGAYSNEQFF. The CDR3 nucleotides read TGCGCCAGCAGCGGAGCGTATAGCAATGAGCAGTTCTTC.

V usage is TRBV6-1 and J usage is TRBJ1-2; D ambiguous. CDR3 length equals 18 residues. From germline, CDR1 is MNHNS and CDR2 SASEGT. With 3 bases removed from V and 4 bases from J, the gap between germline ends came to 24 bases. Here the CDR3 reads CASSDIGFSASPSYGYTF. CDR3 bases: TGTGCCAGCAGTGATATCGGATTCAGTGCCTCCCCTAGCTATGGCTACACCTTC.

This clone was seen a handful of times. V and J are TRBV23-1 and TRBJ1-4; a possible D gene is TRBD1 (6 bases). TRBV23-1 is marked as an open reading frame, function uncertain. V shed 4 bases and J shed 4 bases, with 13 bases lying between them. The CDR3 is 15 residues long. CDR3 DNA: TGCGCCAGCAGTCCTCGGACAGCTGGTAATGAAAAACTGTTTTTT. It yields the protein CASSPRTAGNEKLFF.

V gene TRBV9 combines with J gene TRBJ1-6; D unresolved. This CDR3 is built from 14 residues. The germline gives CDR1 SGDLS, CDR2 YYNGEE. Trimming took 0 bases from V and 5 from J, leaving 6 bases between them. CDR3 loop: CASSVVPDNSPLHF. CDR3 coding DNA: TGTGCCAGCAGCGTAGTTCCAGATAATTCACCCCTCCACTTT.

The CDR3 bases are TGCAGCGTTACCGCAGGGGGCAACACTGAAGCTTTCTTT. Amino acids: CSVTAGGNTEAFF. This chain joins TRBV29-1 and TRBJ1-1, with 8 bases that match TRBD1. The trim removed 5 bases at V and 2 bases at J, leaving 4 bases unmatched. Germline lookup yields CDR1 SQVTM and CDR2 ANQGSEA. The CDR3 totals 13 residues. Full variable domain (missing parts from reference TRBV29-1 and TRBJ1-1): SAVISQKPSRDICQRGTSLTIQCQVDSQVTMMFWYRQQPGQSLTLIATANQGSEATYESGFVIDKFPISRPNLTFSTLTVSNMSPEDSSIYLCSVTAGGNTEAFFGQGTRLTVV.

The chain couples TRBV9 to TRBJ1-2; TRBD1 agrees at 9 bases. Germline-derived CDR1 and CDR2 are SGDLS and YYNGEE. V was pared by 4 bases and J by 2 bases, with 12 bases of the junction left unmatched. The CDR3 loop spans 17 amino acids. DNA for the CDR3: TGTGCCAGCAGCCCGTTACAGGGGGCGCGTCCGAACTATGGCTACACCTTC. Its translation is CASSPLQGARPNYGYTF.

This sequence joins TRBV9 and TRBJ2-1, with 8 bases fitting TRBD2. With V trimmed by 3 bases and J by 8 bases, 16 bases remained unmatched. Germline V gives CDR1 SGDLS, CDR2 YYNGEE. This CDR3 spans 17 amino acids. CDR3 DNA: TGTGCCAGCAGCGGCCCTCTTGGGCGGGAGGTGGCGGATGAGCAGTTCTTC. Protein sequence: CASSGPLGREVADEQFF.

V usage is TRBV6-1 and J usage is TRBJ1-1; 7 bases map to TRBD1. Germline CDR1 and CDR2: MNHNS and SASEGT. This CDR3 has 15 amino acids. The V segment lost 3 bases and the J segment 0 bases; nucleotides outside the gene matches: 4. CDR3 sequence: CASSEQGVMNTEAFF. The CDR3, as DNA: TGTGCCAGCAGTGAGCAGGGGGTAATGAACACTGAAGCTTTCTTT.

The chain uses TRBV19 and TRBJ1-2, with D possibly TRBD1 on 5 matching bases. Germline V gene data show CDR1 as LNHDA and CDR2 as SQIVND (reference sequence). Trimming stripped 8 bases from V and 3 bases from J, with 13 bases between. The CDR3 is made up of 13 amino acids. CDR3: CASGLGRDYGYTF. CDR3 sequence (DNA): TGTGCCAGTGGGTTGGGCAGGGACTATGGCTACACCTTC. Looking up the rest from reference TRBV19 and TRBJ1-2 gives the full variable domain: DGGITQSPKYLFRKEGQNVTLSCEQNLNHDAMYWYRQDPGQGLRLIYYSQIVNDFQKGDIAEGYSVSREKKESFPLTVTSAQKNPTAFYLCASGLGRDYGYTFGSGTRLTVV.

The rearrangement uses TRBV5-1 and TRBJ1-3; TRBD1 aligns across 9 bases. The V gene's germline CDR1 is SGHRS and CDR2 YFSETQ. Unmatched junction bases numbered 3, after V lost 5 bases and J lost 0 bases. This CDR3 is 15 amino acids long. The CDR3 nucleotides are TGCGCCAGCAGTTTACAGGGGGCCTCTGGAAACACCATATATTTT. It translates to CASSLQGASGNTIYF.

CDR3 residues: CASSGLAAMNTEAFF. The CDR3 DNA reads TGTGCCAGCAGTGGGCTGGCCGCAATGAACACTGAAGCTTTCTTT. This sequence joins TRBV27 and TRBJ1-1; D remains ambiguous. V gave up 5 bases and J gave up 0 bases, with 13 bases separating them. The CDR3 runs to 15 residues. Germline assignment: CDR1 MNHEY and CDR2 SMNVEV (reference sequence).

The chain couples TRBV27 to TRBJ1-3; 10 bases agree with TRBD1. The trim removed 4 bases at V and 7 bases at J, leaving 4 bases unmatched. The CDR3 consists of 14 residues. In germline, CDR1 is MNHEY, CDR2 SMNVEV (reference sequence). The CDR3 bases are TGTGCCAGCAGTTACCGACAGGGGGCTAACACCATATATTTT. Its protein product is CASSYRQGANTIYF.

This clone was counted only a few times. This chain joins TRBV11-2 and TRBJ1-3, with 7 bases aligning to TRBD1. The CDR3 length is 14 residues. CDR1 and CDR2 from the germline V gene are SGHAT and FQNNGV. V lost 5 bases to trimming and J lost 8 bases; unmatched junction nucleotides: 9. The CDR3 nucleotides read TGTGCCAGCAGCCAGGGACAGCCAGGGGACACCATATATTTT. This codes for CASSQGQPGDTIYF.

The V and J genes are TRBV7-2 and TRBJ2-7; 8 positions agree with TRBD2. Germline lookup yields CDR1 SGHTA and CDR2 FQGNSA. This CDR3 has 16 residues. The ends lost 5 bases at V and 3 bases at J; junction bases unmatched: 12. CDR3 in DNA: TGTGCCAGCAGCGTACGGGGGGGAGAGGGAGGCTACGAGCAGTACTTC. It translates to CASSVRGGEGGYEQYF.

This chain joins TRBV7-2 and TRBJ1-4; D is unclear. CDR3 length: 15 amino acids. CDR1 is SGHTA and CDR2 is FQGNSA in the germline V gene. Between the trimmed V and J ends, which lost 5 bases and 8 bases, there was a span of 18 bases. CDR3 bases: TGTGCCAGCAGCCCCGCCCTCCCCGCGGGGGAAAAACTGTTTTTT. The encoded protein is CASSPALPAGEKLFF. Full variable domain (rest looked up from reference TRBV7-2 and TRBJ1-4): GAGVSQSPSNKVTEKGKDVELRCDPISGHTALYWYRQSLGQGLEFLIYFQGNSAPDKSGLPSDRFSAERTGGSVSTLTIQRTQQEDSAVYLCASSPALPAGEKLFFGSGTQLSVL.

J is TRBJ1-1 and V is TRBV11-2; 8 bases are a match to TRBD1. The CDR3 loop spans 15 amino acids. Germline V gene lookup returns CDR1 SGHAT and CDR2 FQNNGV. Trimming took 4 bases from V and 6 from J; bases not matched to a gene: 10. In DNA, the CDR3 is TGTGCCAGCAGCTCTCTCCGGCAGGGGGCCCCTGAAGCTTTCTTT. Protein: CASSSLRQGAPEAFF. The whole variable domain, remainder taken from reference TRBV11-2 and TRBJ1-1, is EAGVAQSPRYKIIEKRQSVAFWCNPISGHATLYWYQQILGQGPKLLIQFQNNGVVDDSQLPKDRFSAERLKGVDSTLKIQPAKLEDSAVYLCASSSLRQGAPEAFFGQGTRLTVV.

The chain uses TRBV27 and TRBJ1-1; weak D call: TRBD1 (5 bases). This CDR3 is built from 14 residues. CDR1 and CDR2 from the germline V gene are MNHEY and SMNVEV (reference sequence). V dropped 3 bases and J dropped 6 bases, with 14 bases sitting between them. CDR3 sequence reads: CASSFRESLAEAFF. CDR3 DNA sequence: TGTGCCAGCAGTTTCAGGGAATCGTTGGCTGAAGCTTTCTTT.